This passage covers 11 T cell receptor beta chains from one sample sequenced in a study of CD8 T cells in Susac syndrome. The authors reverse transcribed about 0.5 to 1 ug RNA with random hexamers. TCRdb recomputed calls from the immunoSEQ multiplex PCR reads with MiXCR, one row per CDR3 protein. The sample consists of some 450,000 distinct CDR3 sequences, approximately 85% of them appearing once. Sequencing was done on a sample of CD8+ T cells from PBMCs. All receptors come from a human donor with multiple sclerosis.

The table lists this clonotype with a count of one. CDR3 nucleotides: TGCGCCAGCAGCCACATGGGACAGGGAAACTATGGCTACACCTTC. It translates to CASSHMGQGNYGYTF. The genes are TRBV4-1 and TRBJ1-2; 9 bases are a match to TRBD1. Germline V gives CDR1 MGHRA, CDR2 YSYEKL. The CDR3 length is 15 residues. The ends lost 3 bases at V and 2 bases at J; junction bases unmatched: 4.

This clonotype was found a few times. At one end the junction does not follow the germline gene, possibly because of a read error. This chain uses TRBV4-1 with TRBJ1-5; the D is unclear. There are 13 residues in the CDR3. Germline V gene sequence: CDR1 MGHRA, CDR2 YSYEKL. CDR3 sequence reads: CASSQDGDQPQHF. In nucleotides, the CDR3 is TGTGCCAGCAGCCAAGACGGGGATCAGCCCCAGCATTTT.

The chain employs TRBV7-9 and TRBJ2-1; 7 bases line up with TRBD2. The CDR3 has 12 residues. The J segment lost 12 bases and the V segment lost 3 bases, leaving 5 bases of the junction unmatched. Germline V gene lookup returns CDR1 SEHNR and CDR2 FQNEAQ (reference sequence). The CDR3 coding sequence is TGTGCCAGCAGCTTGGGGGGAGGGATGCAGTTCTTC. Amino acids: CASSLGGGMQFF.

This chain links TRBV27 with TRBJ2-7; D might be TRBD1 (5 bases). The germline V and J ends were trimmed by 6 bases and 0 bases, with 12 bases remaining between them. CDR1 is MNHEY, CDR2 SMNVEV, per germline (reference sequence). The CDR3 totals 14 residues. CDR3 amino acids: CASRHQGYSYEQYF. The DNA of the CDR3 is TGTGCCAGCAGGCACCAGGGCTACTCCTACGAGCAGTACTTC.

This clonotype was observed once. This chain links TRBV29-1 with TRBJ2-1, with TRBD2 as a possible D gene (6 bases). Germline lookup yields CDR1 SQVTM and CDR2 ANQGSEA. V was pared by 8 bases and J by 7 bases, with 15 bases between. The CDR3 is made up of 12 amino acids. Here the CDR3 reads CSMAGLSNEQFF. The CDR3 nucleotides are TGCAGCATGGCGGGGCTATCGAATGAGCAGTTCTTC.

This clonotype was observed a handful of times. The rearrangement uses TRBV7-9 and TRBJ1-1, with 7 bases that match TRBD1. The germline V gene encodes CDR1 SEHNR and CDR2 FQNEAQ (reference sequence). CDR3 size: 14 residues. With 5 bases clipped from V and 10 bases from J, the junction kept 13 bases outside the gene matches. CDR3 DNA sequence: TGTGCCAGCAGCGGCATTGGACAGGCCGAAGGAGCTTTCTTT. Residues: CASSGIGQAEGAFF.

The chain combines TRBV14 with TRBJ2-7; either TRBD1 or TRBD2 may supply D (5 bases each). CDR3 length equals 14 residues. V gave up 1 base and J gave up 4 bases, with 11 bases separating them. Germline values: CDR1 SGHDN, CDR2 FVKESK. The CDR3 reads CASSQGPGRYEQYF. CDR3 in DNA: TGTGCCAGCAGCCAAGGCCCGGGACGGTACGAGCAGTACTTC.

The gene calls are TRBV14 and TRBJ1-1; D possibly corresponds to TRBD1 (5 bases). The V end was cut by 0 bases, the J end by 5 bases, with 22 bases between. This CDR3 is built from 18 residues. Germline V lookup: CDR1 SGHDN, CDR2 FVKESK. The CDR3 region is CASSQDPWIRGDGTEAFF. CDR3 coding DNA: TGTGCCAGCAGCCAAGACCCCTGGATCCGAGGGGATGGAACTGAAGCTTTCTTT.

The chain has TRBV28 and TRBJ2-1; perhaps TRBD2 as D (5 bases). V lost 3 bases and J lost 6, with 12 bases in between. The CDR3 has 14 residues. Germline CDR1 is MDHEN and CDR2 is SYDVKM. CDR3 in DNA: TGTGCCAGCAGTTTTGGTCCCGGGATCAATGAGCAGTTCTTC. Amino acids: CASSFGPGINEQFF.

This clonotype was recorded only once. The chain uses TRBV5-1 and TRBJ1-1, with no clear D. CDR1 SGHRS and CDR2 YFSETQ come from the germline V gene. V lost 5 bases, J lost 3 bases, and 11 bases lay in between. The CDR3 totals 13 residues. CDR3 DNA: TGCGCCAGCAGATCACCTGGTGACACTGAAGCTTTCTTT. Translating it yields CASRSPGDTEAFF.

This rearrangement joins TRBV25-1 to TRBJ2-7; 10 bases fit TRBD1. CDR3 length equals 15 residues. Germline CDR1 MGHDK, CDR2 SYGVNS. V was pared by 4 bases and J by 2 bases, with 5 bases of the junction left unmatched. Written as DNA, the CDR3 is TGTGCCAGCAGTGGGGGGACAGGGGCCGCCTACGAGCAGTACTTC. Its protein is CASSGGTGAAYEQYF.